This T cell receptor (beta chain) was recovered during a study of cytomegalovirus exposure and HLA in healthy donors. To note about this clone: Its antigen is currently unknown.

This CDR3 comprises 15 residues. The V gene's germline CDR1 is LNHDA and CDR2 SQIVND (reference sequence). V trimming: 7 bases; J trimming: 0 bases; junction bases outside the gene matches: 6. Study-level points and caveats: Reported results showed that the classifier diagnosed cytomegalovirus status with high specificity and sensitivity.

Clones were read by immunoSEQ multiplex PCR, and TCRdb kept only the in-frame ones, dropping some. The data show 55,000 to 65,000 clones, under 95% seen once. The chain has TRBV19 and TRBJ2-1; 7 positions agree with TRBD2. This receptor was obtained from a young man in good health and CMV-seronegative. What was sequenced was PBMCs. CDR3 loop: CASTAGTNSYNEQFF. The CDR3 DNA is TGTGCCAGTACCGCCGGGACTAACTCCTACAATGAGCAGTTCTTC.